The next 25 T cell receptor beta chains were all read from a single sample in a study of T cell responses to AZD1222 COVID-19 vaccine. Produced via immunoSEQ multiplex PCR; TCRdb's table is partial and in-frame only. Seen here are 130,000 or so clones, around 89% observed once, and the top ten hold under 3.5%. Sequences were derived from peripheral blood, sampled on day 0 of AZD1222 vaccination. The receptor source for this set is an adult in good health.

The chain combines TRBV11-2 with TRBJ1-6; D is possibly TRBD1 (5 bases). The germline V gene encodes CDR1 SGHAT and CDR2 FQNNGV. V was cut by 4 bases and J by 8 bases, with 12 bases left in between. The CDR3 extends over 14 amino acids. CDR3 in DNA: TGTGCCAGCAGCTGGGAGGGGTGGGATTCACCCCTCCACTTT. It is translated as CASSWEGWDSPLHF.

This sequence joins TRBV29-1 and TRBJ2-3, with a weak D call TRBD1 (5 bases). With 4 bases removed from V and 0 bases from J, the gap between germline ends came to 11 bases. The CDR3 is 14 residues long. The V gene's germline CDR1 is SQVTM and CDR2 ANQGSEA. DNA of the CDR3: TGCAGCGTTGCCAGGGCCCTTAGCACAGATACGCAGTATTTT. Translated: CSVARALSTDTQYF.

The chain is built from TRBV7-8 and TRBJ1-5, with D perhaps matching TRBD1 (5 bases). V was clipped by 1 base and J by 0 bases, with 10 bases between them. The CDR3 spans 16 residues. Germline lookup yields CDR1 SGHVS and CDR2 FQNEAQ. The CDR3 here is CASSLGGVNSNQPQHF. For the CDR3, the DNA is TGTGCCAGCAGCTTAGGAGGGGTAAATAGCAATCAGCCCCAGCATTTT.

This rearrangement joins TRBV4-3 to TRBJ2-2, with D unresolved. Trimming shortened V by 3 bases and J by 1 base, and 15 bases separated the two germline ends. The germline CDR1 and CDR2 sequences are LGHNA and YSLEER. This CDR3 contains 17 residues. The CDR3 protein is CASSHPVWIRNTGELFF. The CDR3 DNA is TGCGCCAGCAGCCACCCGGTGTGGATCCGGAACACCGGGGAGCTGTTTTTT.

The rearrangement uses TRBV20-1 and TRBJ2-7, with D unclear. CDR3 length equals 9 residues. Looked up from germline, CDR1 is DFQATT and CDR2 is SNEGSKA (reference sequence). The CDR3 coding sequence is TGCAGCCCCGGAAACGGGCAGTACTTC. Its protein is CSPGNGQYF.

The chain links TRBV5-6 to TRBJ1-6; no firm D call. Per germline, CDR1 SGHDT and CDR2 YYEEEE. Trimming removed 5 bases from V and 2 bases from J, with 11 bases in between. This CDR3 comprises 15 residues. The CDR3 nucleotides are TGTGCCAGCAGGCCAACCGGGACCTATAATTCACCCCTCCACTTT. This gives the protein CASRPTGTYNSPLHF.

Details on this clone: This specimen includes other DNA sequences encoding the same CDR3. CDR3 DNA: TGTGCCAGCAGCTTACTGGGCGTTTATCGTAACTCTGGGGCCAACGTCCTGACTTTC. Translating it yields CASSLLGVYRNSGANVLTF. The chain joins TRBV7-8 to TRBJ2-6; D gene unclear. The CDR3 spans 19 residues. Trimming pared 2 bases from V and 0 bases from J, leaving 17 bases between. Germline V lookup: CDR1 SGHVS, CDR2 FQNEAQ.

This sequence joins TRBV9 and TRBJ2-7, with D maybe TRBD2 (5 bases). CDR1 and CDR2 from the germline V gene are SGDLS and YYNGEE. This CDR3 is built from 12 residues. The V and J ends lost 0 bases and 6 bases respectively, with 7 bases between them. DNA for the CDR3: TGTGCCAGCAGCGTAGAACGGGGCGAGCAGTACTTC. It specifies CASSVERGEQYF.

The chain employs TRBV19 and TRBJ2-7; a weak D match, TRBD1 (6 bases). Deletions cut 6 bases from V and 4 bases from J, with 22 bases between. The CDR3 runs 16 residues. Germline lookup yields CDR1 LNHDA and CDR2 SQIVND (reference sequence). The CDR3 DNA is TGTGCCAGTAGCCGGGACACAGGCCCCTTTCGTTACGAGCAGTACTTC. It is translated as CASSRDTGPFRYEQYF.

The rearrangement links TRBV6-1 to TRBJ1-5, with 7 bases aligning to TRBD1. Germline V gene sequence: CDR1 MNHNS, CDR2 SASEGT. The trim removed 6 bases at V and 1 base at J, leaving 6 bases unmatched. This CDR3 region has 15 residues. The CDR3: CASRVTGESNQPQHF. The DNA of the CDR3 is TGTGCCAGCAGAGTAACAGGGGAGAGCAATCAGCCCCAGCATTTT.

This clone was seen a handful of times. The chain combines TRBV7-2 with TRBJ2-3; D may be TRBD2 (6 bases). This CDR3 region has 16 residues. Trimming took 1 base from V and 5 from J, leaving 16 bases between them. The germline V gene encodes CDR1 SGHTA and CDR2 FQGNSA. CDR3 loop: CASSLGGGAGQDTQYF. The CDR3 DNA is TGTGCCAGCAGCTTAGGGGGCGGGGCAGGTCAAGATACGCAGTATTTT.

V gene TRBV11-2 combines with J gene TRBJ2-5; 11 bases line up with TRBD2. Per germline, CDR1 SGHAT and CDR2 FQNNGV. V trimming: 5 bases; J trimming: 5 bases; junction bases outside the gene matches: 13. This CDR3 has 17 amino acids. CDR3 sequence: CASSPRRGTSGRETQYF. The DNA for the CDR3 is TGTGCCAGCAGCCCCCGACGGGGGACTAGCGGCAGGGAGACCCAGTACTTC.

This chain connects TRBV19 to TRBJ1-6, with 9 bases that match TRBD1. This CDR3 has 13 residues. V lost 7 bases to trimming and J lost 9 bases; unmatched junction nucleotides: 4. Germline CDR1 and CDR2: LNHDA and SQIVND (reference sequence). The CDR3 bases are TGTGCCAGTACCTCGACAGGGGGTTCACCCCTCCACTTT. As protein: CASTSTGGSPLHF.

The V gene is TRBV21-1, the J gene TRBJ2-1; TRBD2 is the table's D call, not checked against the DNA. TRBV21-1 is described as a pseudogene. The CDR3 contains 18 residues. The CDR3: CASSKEVRGTSGDNEQFF. The CDR3 DNA sequence: TGTGCCAGCAGCAAAGAAGTCAGGGGGACTAGCGGGGACAATGAGCAGTTCTTC.

The chain joins TRBV6-5 to TRBJ2-7; 8 bases line up with TRBD1. Germline V gene lookup returns CDR1 MNHEY and CDR2 SVGAGI. The CDR3 length is 14 residues. The V and J ends lost 1 base and 7 bases, in that order; junction bases with no gene match: 6. CDR3 sequence: CASSYYRGSLEQYF. In DNA, the CDR3 is TGTGCCAGCAGTTACTACAGGGGGTCGTTAGAGCAGTACTTC.

The J gene is TRBJ1-1, the V gene TRBV2; no definite D call. This CDR3 is built from 14 residues. Germline V gene lookup returns CDR1 SNHLY and CDR2 FYNNEI. The V gene lost 5 bases and the J gene lost 8 bases, with 18 bases spanning the gap. The CDR3 loop reads CASSRGVVIREAFF. In nucleotides, the CDR3 is TGTGCCAGCAGTCGGGGAGTCGTGATTCGGGAAGCTTTCTTT.

J is TRBJ1-1 and V is TRBV19, with TRBD1 matching 7 bases. CDR3 length equals 14 residues. The germline gives CDR1 LNHDA, CDR2 SQIVND (reference sequence). V trimming: 4 bases; J trimming: 3 bases; junction bases outside the gene matches: 5. The CDR3 sequence is CASSTGGRDTEAFF. In DNA form, the CDR3 reads TGTGCCAGTAGTACAGGGGGTAGGGACACTGAAGCTTTCTTT.

J is TRBJ1-4 and V is TRBV5-1; 9 nucleotides match TRBD1. Germline assignment: CDR1 SGHRS and CDR2 YFSETQ. This CDR3 has 13 residues. The V and J ends lost 5 bases and 7 bases, in that order; junction bases with no gene match: 3. The CDR3: CASSRDRAEKLFF. The CDR3 DNA sequence: TGCGCCAGCAGTCGGGACAGGGCTGAAAAACTGTTTTTT.

This chain connects TRBV6-2 or TRBV6-3 to TRBJ1-2; possible D gene TRBD1, 5 bases. This CDR3 has 14 residues. Germline CDR1 reads MNHEY; CDR2 reads SVGEGT. Trimming took 0 bases from V and 8 from J, leaving 13 bases between them. CDR3 loop: CASSYSWGWPGYTF. For the CDR3, the DNA is TGTGCCAGCAGTTACTCCTGGGGGTGGCCCGGCTACACCTTC.

The chain uses TRBV2 and TRBJ2-1; TRBD2 matches at 11 bases. The CDR3 totals 15 residues. Germline lookup yields CDR1 SNHLY and CDR2 FYNNEI. J gave up 6 bases and V 3 bases, and 4 bases lay outside the gene matches. The CDR3 spells CASSDRLAGFNEQFF. The CDR3 DNA is TGTGCCAGCAGTGACAGACTAGCGGGGTTCAATGAGCAGTTCTTC. The variable domain in full, completed from reference TRBV2 and TRBJ2-1, reads EPEVTQTPSHQVTQMGQEVILRCVPISNHLYFYWYRQILGQKVEFLVSFYNNEISEKSEIFDDQFSVERPDGSNFTLKIRSTKLEDSAMYFCASSDRLAGFNEQFFGPGTRLTVL.

The genes are TRBV7-2 and TRBJ1-6; unclear D gene. CDR3 length: 13 amino acids. The germline CDR1 and CDR2 sequences are SGHTA and FQGNSA. V was cut by 1 base and J by 9 bases, with 7 bases left in between. In DNA, the CDR3 is TGTGCCAGCAGCTTAGATCGGGCTTCACCCCTCCACTTT. Translated, it gives CASSLDRASPLHF.

The chain combines TRBV3-1 (or the pseudogene TRBV3-2) with TRBJ2-1, with 14 bases aligning to TRBD2. This CDR3 is 15 amino acids long. J gave up 4 bases and V 6 bases, and 2 bases lay outside the gene matches. Germline V gives CDR1 LGHDT, CDR2 YNNKEL (reference sequence). The CDR3 protein is CASRTSGGVYNEQFF. The CDR3, as DNA: TGTGCCAGCAGGACTAGCGGGGGGGTGTACAATGAGCAGTTCTTC.

The V call is TRBV5-1, the J call TRBJ1-5; TRBD1 matches 7 bases. There are 16 residues in the CDR3. Germline V lookup: CDR1 SGHRS, CDR2 YFSETQ. The V gene end was trimmed by 0 bases and the J gene end by 0 bases; junction bases not matched to a gene: 3. Here the CDR3 DNA reads TGCGCCAGCAGCTTGGGGGGGACAGATAGCAATCAGCCCCAGCATTTT. It encodes CASSLGGTDSNQPQHF.

The V gene is TRBV7-7, the J gene TRBJ2-7, with D perhaps given as TRBD1 or TRBD2 (5 bases each). V shed 2 bases and J shed 1 base, with 12 bases lying between them. The CDR3 is made up of 15 amino acids. The germline V gene has CDR1 SSHAT and CDR2 FNYEAQ (reference sequence). Written as DNA, the CDR3 is TGTGCCAGCAGCTTATTTGGGGGACCTTCCTACGAGCAGTACTTC. Translation gives CASSLFGGPSYEQYF.

The V and J genes are TRBV3-1 (or the pseudogene TRBV3-2) and TRBJ1-2, with D hard to call. Trimming removed 0 bases at V and 6 bases at J, with 14 bases between. The V gene's germline CDR1 is LGHDT and CDR2 YNNKEL (reference sequence). CDR3 length: 15 residues. The CDR3 sequence: CASSQDPASPDGYTF. DNA of the CDR3: TGTGCCAGCAGCCAAGACCCTGCCAGCCCGGATGGCTACACCTTC.